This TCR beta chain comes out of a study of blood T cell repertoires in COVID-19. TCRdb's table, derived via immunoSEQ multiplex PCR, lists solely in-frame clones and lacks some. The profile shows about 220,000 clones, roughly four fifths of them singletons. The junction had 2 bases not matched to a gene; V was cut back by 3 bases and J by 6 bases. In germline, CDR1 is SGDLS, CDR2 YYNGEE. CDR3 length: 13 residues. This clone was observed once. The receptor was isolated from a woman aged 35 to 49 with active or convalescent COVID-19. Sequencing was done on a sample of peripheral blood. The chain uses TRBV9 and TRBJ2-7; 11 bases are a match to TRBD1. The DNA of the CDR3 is TGTGCCAGCAGCGCGGGACAGGGGGGCGAGCAGTACTTC. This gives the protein CASSAGQGGEQYF.